The T cell receptor beta chain under discussion was sequenced for a study of shared clonotypes between healthy human individuals. Study results and limitations: Naive CD4 clonotype sharing across several donors was about 5%.

Germline CDR1 reads SGHTA; CDR2 reads FQGNSA. The CDR3 spans 16 residues. Points on this clone: The antigen remains undetermined. Germline and junction disagree at one end, which may indicate a read error.

Generated by immunoSEQ multiplex PCR, the TCRdb table keeps only in-frame clones and is missing some. Of roughly 2 million clones in the sample, 90% to 95% were seen once. This TCR was recovered from a man aged 18 to 29 in good health. Sequencing was performed on naive CD4+ T cells sorted from blood. Subset: CD45RA+ positively selected. The rearrangement uses TRBV7-2 and TRBJ1-4; D gene unclear. The CDR3 here is CASSLAPITTNEKLFF. The CDR3 nucleotides are TGTGCCAGCAGCCTAGCCCCCATCACAACTAATGAAAAACTGTTTTTT.